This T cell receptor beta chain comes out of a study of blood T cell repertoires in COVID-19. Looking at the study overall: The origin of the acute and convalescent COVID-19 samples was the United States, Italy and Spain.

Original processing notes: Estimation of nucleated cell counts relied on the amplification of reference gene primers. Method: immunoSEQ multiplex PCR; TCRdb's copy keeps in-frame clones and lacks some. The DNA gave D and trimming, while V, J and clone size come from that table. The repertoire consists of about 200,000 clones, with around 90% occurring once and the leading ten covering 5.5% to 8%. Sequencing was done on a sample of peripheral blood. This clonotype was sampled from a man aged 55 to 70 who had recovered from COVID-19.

The CDR3 region has the DNA TGTGCCAGCAGCAGTACTAGCGGGGGGGCTGAGACCCAGTACTTC. Amino acid sequence: CASSSTSGGAETQYF. The chain joins TRBV3-1 (or the pseudogene TRBV3-2) to TRBJ2-5; 13 bases fit TRBD2. J lost 5 bases, V lost 5 bases, and 5 bases had no gene match. The CDR3 consists of 15 residues. Germline CDR1 and CDR2: LGHDT and YNNKEL (reference sequence).